This entry features one T cell receptor beta chain sequence. As processed by the authors: Estimated nucleated cell counts came from reference gene primer amplification. Here immunoSEQ multiplex PCR was the method, and the copy in TCRdb shows in-frame clones only, minus some. D and trimming come from the DNA, and the V and J calls and clone size come from that table. Here the sample spans some 220,000 clones, 75% to 85% being singletons. This sample is part of a study of blood T cell repertoires in COVID-19. Study-level background: COVID-19 samples collected from the United States, Italy and Spain covered acute and convalescent phases. T cells, B-cell-depleted T cells, or PBMCs provided the cDNA or gDNA that served as material.

This CDR3 has 12 amino acids. Germline V lookup: CDR1 SGHTA, CDR2 FQGNSA. The V and J ends lost 1 base and 5 bases respectively, with 5 bases between them. The sequence was obtained from a human donor in a cohort sampled during active COVID-19. This chain connects TRBV7-2 to TRBJ1-2; D gene uncertain. Sequencing used peripheral blood. The chain's CDR3 is CASSLDTYGYTF. CDR3 in DNA: TGTGCCAGCAGCTTAGACACGTATGGCTACACCTTC.